This T cell receptor (beta chain) was recorded in a study of blood T cell repertoires in COVID-19. Study-wide context: Sites in the United States, Italy and Spain provided acute and convalescent COVID-19 samples. Sample material is recorded as cDNA or gDNA derived from T cells, B-cell-depleted T cells, or PBMCs.

Per the study methods: The assay estimated nucleated cells by amplifying reference gene primers. Sequencing used immunoSEQ multiplex PCR; TCRdb keeps in-frame clones, though not all of them. Clone size and V and J calls were adopted from that table, with D and trimming inferred from the DNA. Of about 83,000 clones in the sample, around 87% are singletons; the top ten hold roughly 8%. V lost 6 bases and J lost 2; bases outside the gene matches: 7. CDR1 and CDR2 (germline): MNHNY, SVGAGI (reference sequence). This CDR3 has 15 amino acids. What was sequenced was peripheral blood. This sequence originates from a man of 80 years or more with active or convalescent COVID-19. This chain uses TRBV6-6 with TRBJ1-3; TRBD1 matches 7 bases. DNA for the CDR3: TGTGCCAGCAGAGTAGACAGGGACCCTGGAAACACCATATATTTT. It translates to CASRVDRDPGNTIYF.